Listed here is a single T cell receptor beta chain. As yet, its antigen is unknown. A much bigger clone sits one base away, suggesting this may be a read error. With 500 ng total RNA as template and a constant-region primer, TCR beta cDNA was made. It was through three nested multiplex PCR rounds of slightly modified ARM-PCR that TCR beta libraries arose. TRBV1-TRBV30 forward primers paired with a C-beta reverse primer drove the first two PCR rounds, roughly 10 cycles each. TCRdb re-analysed the multiplex PCR reads in MiXCR, keeping a single row per CDR3 protein. The table lists about 100,000 distinct CDR3 sequences, about three quarters of them singletons. The length of the CDR3 is 17 residues. CDR1 is MNHEY and CDR2 is SVGEGT in the germline V gene. V gave up 5 bases and J gave up 0 bases; unmatched junction bases: 8. This entry belongs to a study of tumor-infiltrating lymphocytes in primary liver carcinoma.

Co-extraction of both nucleic acids (RNA and DNA) used roughly 20-33 mg of unsorted bulk tissue. General study results and limits: A fraction of only about 7.5-24% of top clones appeared in all five tumor regions.

The specimen was liver tumor tissue from sampling region 5. Subset described: tumor region T5, tumor centre. The genes are TRBV6-2 or TRBV6-3 and TRBJ2-1, with TRBD2 identical over 9 bases. The sequence came from a woman in her sixties or seventies with primary liver carcinoma and hepatitis B virus infection. The CDR3 coding sequence is TGTGCCAGCAGTCCCCCCCCGCGGGGGGGCTCCTACAATGAGCAGTTCTTC. As protein: CASSPPPRGGSYNEQFF.